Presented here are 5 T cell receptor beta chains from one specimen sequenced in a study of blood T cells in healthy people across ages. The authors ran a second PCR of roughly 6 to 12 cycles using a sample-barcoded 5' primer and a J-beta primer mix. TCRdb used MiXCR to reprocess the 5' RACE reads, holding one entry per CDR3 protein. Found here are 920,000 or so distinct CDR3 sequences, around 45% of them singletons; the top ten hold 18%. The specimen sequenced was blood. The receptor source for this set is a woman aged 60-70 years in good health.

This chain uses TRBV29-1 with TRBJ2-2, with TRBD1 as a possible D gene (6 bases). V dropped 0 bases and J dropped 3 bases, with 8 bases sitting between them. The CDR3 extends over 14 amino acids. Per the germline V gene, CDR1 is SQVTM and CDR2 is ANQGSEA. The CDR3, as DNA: TGCAGCGTTGAAGATCGACAGGACACCGGGGAGCTGTTTTTT. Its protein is CSVEDRQDTGELFF.

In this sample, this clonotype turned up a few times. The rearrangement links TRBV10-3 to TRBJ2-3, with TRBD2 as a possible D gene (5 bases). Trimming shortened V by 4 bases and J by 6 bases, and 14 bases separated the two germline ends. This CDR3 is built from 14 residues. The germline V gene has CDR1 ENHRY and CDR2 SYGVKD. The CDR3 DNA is TGTGCCATCAGTGCGGGTGGGAGCGGTGATACGCAGTATTTT. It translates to CAISAGGSGDTQYF.

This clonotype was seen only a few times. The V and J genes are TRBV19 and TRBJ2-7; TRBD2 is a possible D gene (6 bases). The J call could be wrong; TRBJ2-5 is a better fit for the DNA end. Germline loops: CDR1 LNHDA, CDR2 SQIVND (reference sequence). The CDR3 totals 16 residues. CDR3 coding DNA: TGTGCCAGTAGTATCGGAGGGAGCCGATGGCGGGAGACCCAGTACTTC. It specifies CASSIGGSRWRETQYF.

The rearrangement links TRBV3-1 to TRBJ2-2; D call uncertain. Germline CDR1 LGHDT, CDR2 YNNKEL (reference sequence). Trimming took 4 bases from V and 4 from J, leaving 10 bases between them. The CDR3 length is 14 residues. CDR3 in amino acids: CASSPWAVTGELFF. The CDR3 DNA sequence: TGTGCCAGCAGCCCCTGGGCGGTCACCGGGGAGCTGTTTTTT.

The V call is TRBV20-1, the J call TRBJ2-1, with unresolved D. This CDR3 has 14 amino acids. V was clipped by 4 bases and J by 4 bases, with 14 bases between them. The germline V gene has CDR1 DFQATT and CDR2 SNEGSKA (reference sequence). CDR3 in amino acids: CSAKETHSYNEQFF. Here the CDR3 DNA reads TGCAGTGCTAAGGAGACCCACTCGTACAATGAGCAGTTCTTC.